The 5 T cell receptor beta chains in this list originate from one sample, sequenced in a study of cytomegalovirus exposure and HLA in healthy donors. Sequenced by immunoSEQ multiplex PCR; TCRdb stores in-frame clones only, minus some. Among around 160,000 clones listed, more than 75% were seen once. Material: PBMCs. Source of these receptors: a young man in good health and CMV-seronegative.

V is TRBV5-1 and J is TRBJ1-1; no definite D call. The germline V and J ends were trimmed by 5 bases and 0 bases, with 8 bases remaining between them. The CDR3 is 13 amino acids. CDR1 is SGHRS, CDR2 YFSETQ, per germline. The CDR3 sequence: CASSDGMNTEAFF. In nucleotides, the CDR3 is TGCGCCAGCAGTGACGGGATGAACACTGAAGCTTTCTTT.

For the CDR3, the DNA is TGTGCCAGCAGCTTAGGCGACAGGCTAGACACTGAAGCTTTCTTT. This encodes CASSLGDRLDTEAFF. This chain uses TRBV7-9 with TRBJ1-1; maybe TRBD1 (6 bases). The germline V gene encodes CDR1 SEHNR and CDR2 FQNEAQ (reference sequence). The CDR3 has 15 residues. V lost 1 base to trimming and J lost 3 bases, with 12 bases between them. Supplemented by reference TRBV7-9 and TRBJ1-1, the full variable domain reads DTGVSQNPRHKITKRGQNVTFRCDPISEHNRLYWYRQTLGQGPEFLTYFQNEAQLEKSRLLSDRFSAERPKGSFSTLEIQRTEQGDSAMYLCASSLGDRLDTEAFFGQGTRLTVV.

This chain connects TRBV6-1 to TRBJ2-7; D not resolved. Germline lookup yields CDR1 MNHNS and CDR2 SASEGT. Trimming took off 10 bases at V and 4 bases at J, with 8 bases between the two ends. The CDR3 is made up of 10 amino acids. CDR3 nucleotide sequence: TGTGCCACCTCACAGTACGAGCAGTACTTC. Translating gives CATSQYEQYF.

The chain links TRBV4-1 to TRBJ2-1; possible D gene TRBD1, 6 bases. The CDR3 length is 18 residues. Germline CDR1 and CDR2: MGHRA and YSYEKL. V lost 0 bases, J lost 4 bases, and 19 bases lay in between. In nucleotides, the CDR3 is TGCGCCAGCAGCCAAGATTCGACCCCTAGGGACAAATACAATGAGCAGTTCTTC. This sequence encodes CASSQDSTPRDKYNEQFF.

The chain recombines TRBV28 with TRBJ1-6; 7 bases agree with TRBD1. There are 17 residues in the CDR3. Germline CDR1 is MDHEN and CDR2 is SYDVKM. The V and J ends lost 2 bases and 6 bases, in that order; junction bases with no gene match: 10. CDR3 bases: TGTGCCAGCAGTTTAAGGGGGCAGGGAAGGGGTAATTCACCCCTCCACTTT. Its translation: CASSLRGQGRGNSPLHF.